This T cell receptor (beta chain) is drawn from a study of cytomegalovirus exposure and HLA in healthy donors. Findings and limits, study-wide: Most subjects had HLA-A and HLA-B alleles reportedly predicted accurately by TCR beta sequences. Presence/absence analyses assumed roughly uniform sequencing depth across donors. The productive fraction for most TCR beta V segments was about 87% or about 30% in an earlier analysis. Within a later analysis, the majority of CMV-associated TCR beta chains appeared HLA-restricted.

The primer mix had 60 Vbeta and 13 Jbeta primers. Sequencing was performed with immunoSEQ multiplex PCR; in TCRdb, only in-frame clones are kept and a portion is missing. The sample yields fewer than 200,000 clones, 80% to 85% seen once. Looked up from germline, CDR1 is SGHVS and CDR2 is FQNEAQ. CDR3 length equals 15 residues. J lost 1 base, V lost 5 bases, and 4 bases had no gene match. Concerning this clone: As yet, its antigen is unknown.

V and J are TRBV7-8 and TRBJ1-4, with TRBD1 matching over 7 bases. Specimen: PBMCs. This receptor was identified in a man aged 25-45 years in good health and CMV-seronegative. CDR3 coding DNA: TGTGCCAGCAGCCTCTGGACAGGAACTAATGAAAAACTGTTTTTT. It yields the protein CASSLWTGTNEKLFF.